The TCR beta chain described here comes from a study of post-analysis software for immune sequencing data. Study-level findings and limits: TRBV segments more frequent in patients than in controls numbered several and included TRBV5-6, TRBV5-1 and TRBV20-1.

With respect to this clonotype: Antigen unknown.

Deletions cut 8 bases from V and 0 bases from J, with 5 bases between. The CDR3 sequence is 13 residues long. Germline lookup yields CDR1 SNHLY and CDR2 FYNNEI. Presence of unique molecular identifiers characterized the TCR beta cDNA libraries. TCRdb re-called the PCR reads through MiXCR, storing one row per CDR3 protein. The table includes hundreds of thousands of distinct CDR3 sequences, 59% detected once. The receptor was isolated from a girl aged 2 to 10 with multiple sclerosis. Sample: blood. The chain employs TRBV2 and TRBJ2-6; D gene uncertain. The DNA of the CDR3 is TGTGCCAGCCTTGACTCTGGGGCCAACGTCCTGACTTTC. The encoded protein is CASLDSGANVLTF.